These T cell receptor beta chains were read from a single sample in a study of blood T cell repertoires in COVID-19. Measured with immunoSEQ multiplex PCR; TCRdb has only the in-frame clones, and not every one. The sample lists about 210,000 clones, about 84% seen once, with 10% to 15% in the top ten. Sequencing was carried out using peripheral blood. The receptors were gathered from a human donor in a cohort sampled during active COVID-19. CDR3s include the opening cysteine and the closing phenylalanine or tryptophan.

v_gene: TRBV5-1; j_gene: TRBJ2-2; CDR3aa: CASSSPGQLTGELFF
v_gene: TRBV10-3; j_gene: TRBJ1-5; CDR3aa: CAISEILGQGEPQHF
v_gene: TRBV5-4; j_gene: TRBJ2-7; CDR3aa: CASSLETGAFLEQYF
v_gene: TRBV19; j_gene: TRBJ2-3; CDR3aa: CASSIRRAGDILSTDTQYF
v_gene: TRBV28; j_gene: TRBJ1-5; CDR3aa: CASSSKTGLNQPQHF
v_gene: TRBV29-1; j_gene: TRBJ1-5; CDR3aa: CSVRQGSDQPQHF
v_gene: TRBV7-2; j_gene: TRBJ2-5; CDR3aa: CASSLGAEEETQYF
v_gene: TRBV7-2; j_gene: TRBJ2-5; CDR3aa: CASSGGAQETQYF
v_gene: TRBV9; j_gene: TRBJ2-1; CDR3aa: CASSIGGRVPSNEQFF
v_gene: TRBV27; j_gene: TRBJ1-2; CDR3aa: CASSLSTPRLYGYTF
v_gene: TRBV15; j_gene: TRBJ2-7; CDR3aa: CATSRGSEIYYEQYF